This entry lists 25 T cell receptor beta chains sequenced from one sample in a study of neurological immune-mediated disorders. TCRdb reprocessed the 5' RACE reads with MiXCR, giving one entry per CDR3 protein. The sample yields approximately 19,000 distinct CDR3 sequences, about 16% seen once. Sequenced: PBMCs. These receptors came from a female donor with HTLV-1-associated myelopathy (HAM/TSP).

This clonotype was observed many times. The chain uses TRBV7-2 and TRBJ2-1, with D tentatively TRBD1 or TRBD2 (6 bases each). This CDR3 comprises 16 residues. In germline, CDR1 is SGHTA, CDR2 FQGNSA. Trimming cost V 4 bases and J 3 bases, with 16 bases left between them. CDR3 nucleotides: TGTGCCAGCAGCTCTCAAGGGGGACTTCTCTACAATGAGCAGTTCTTC. Amino acids: CASSSQGGLLYNEQFF. Filled out from reference TRBV7-2 and TRBJ2-1, the complete variable domain reads GAGVSQSPSNKVTEKGKDVELRCDPISGHTALYWYRQSLGQGLEFLIYFQGNSAPDKSGLPSDRFSAERTGGSVSTLTIQRTQQEDSAVYLCASSSQGGLLYNEQFFGPGTRLTVL.

The sample holds many counts of this clonotype. The chain uses TRBV20-1 and TRBJ1-5; D is undetermined. With 0 bases removed from V and 0 bases from J, the gap between germline ends came to 12 bases. The CDR3 contains 16 residues. Germline V CDR1 and CDR2: DFQATT, SNEGSKA (reference sequence). The DNA of the CDR3 is TGCAGTGCTAGAGATGTCTCGAGTTATAGCAATCAGCCCCAGCATTTT. Encoded protein: CSARDVSSYSNQPQHF.

This clonotype has just one count. This chain links TRBV11-2 with TRBJ2-1, with TRBD1 identical over 8 bases. CDR1 is SGHAT and CDR2 is FQNNGV in the germline V gene. There are 14 residues in the CDR3. J was trimmed by 8 bases and V by 2 bases; bases with no gene match: 5. CDR3 protein: CASSLSVTGDEQFF. CDR3 sequence (DNA): TGTGCCAGCAGCTTAAGCGTGACAGGGGATGAGCAGTTCTTC.

This clonotype was observed at least ten times. The gene calls are TRBV6-6 and TRBJ2-7; 8 nucleotides align to TRBD2. Trimming cost V 5 bases and J 3 bases; bases outside gene matches: 6. The germline V gene encodes CDR1 MNHNY and CDR2 SVGAGI (reference sequence). CDR3 length: 14 amino acids. This chain's CDR3 is CASSQLAAHYEQYF. The DNA of the CDR3 is TGTGCCAGCAGTCAACTAGCGGCCCACTACGAGCAGTACTTC.

The table lists this clonotype with many counts. The gene calls are TRBV4-2 and TRBJ1-2; D remains ambiguous. Germline V lookup: CDR1 LGHNA, CDR2 YNFKEQ. CDR3 length: 14 residues. V shed 2 bases and J shed 4 bases, with 11 bases lying between them. The CDR3 DNA reads TGTGCCAGCAGCCAACCCCCGGGCTTCTATGGCTACACCTTC. This codes for CASSQPPGFYGYTF.

This clonotype was seen repeatedly, ten times or more. As DNA, the CDR3 is TGTGCCACCAGCAGAGGTGGGGATGGCTACACCTTC. The encoded protein is CATSRGGDGYTF. The genes are TRBV15 and TRBJ1-2; no clear D. The V end lost 1 base, the J end lost 6 bases, and 6 bases lay between the germline ends. Germline V lookup: CDR1 LNHNV, CDR2 YYDKDF (reference sequence). The CDR3 extends over 12 amino acids.

This clonotype ranks as medium-sized. This rearrangement joins TRBV20-1 to TRBJ2-1; no clear D. With 3 bases removed from V and 7 bases from J, the gap between germline ends came to 10 bases. Per germline, CDR1 DFQATT and CDR2 SNEGSKA (reference sequence). This CDR3 spans 12 amino acids. Here the CDR3 DNA reads TGCAGTGCTAGCGCCCTGTTGAATGAGCAGTTCTTC. It translates to CSASALLNEQFF.

In its sample, this clonotype was seen many times. The J gene is TRBJ1-5, the V gene TRBV20-1, with D tentatively TRBD1 (6 bases). The CDR3 runs 17 residues. Trimming removed 4 bases at V and 0 bases at J, with 19 bases between. Per germline, CDR1 DFQATT and CDR2 SNEGSKA (reference sequence). The CDR3 loop is CSAMEQGLSLSNQPQHF. The CDR3 DNA is TGCAGTGCTATGGAACAGGGTCTAAGCCTTAGCAATCAGCCCCAGCATTTT.

The rearrangement joins TRBV19 to TRBJ2-2; 11 nucleotides align to TRBD2. Trimming cost V 7 bases and J 1 base; bases outside gene matches: 5. This CDR3 has 16 amino acids. Per germline, CDR1 LNHDA and CDR2 SQIVND (reference sequence). Here the CDR3 DNA reads TGTGCCAGTAAAGCTAGCGGGAGGCAGAACACCGGGGAGCTGTTTTTT. It translates to CASKASGRQNTGELFF. Using reference TRBV19 and TRBJ2-2 for the parts outside the CDR3, the full variable domain is DGGITQSPKYLFRKEGQNVTLSCEQNLNHDAMYWYRQDPGQGLRLIYYSQIVNDFQKGDIAEGYSVSREKKESFPLTVTSAQKNPTAFYLCASKASGRQNTGELFFGEGSRLTVL.

This clonotype was detected a few times. V and J are TRBV27 and TRBJ1-5, with unresolved D. TRBJ2-3 matches the DNA end more closely, so the J call is doubtful. CDR1 MNHEY and CDR2 SMNVEV come from the germline V gene (reference sequence). This CDR3 comprises 13 residues. The CDR3 protein is CASSPYSNKPQYF. The CDR3 DNA follows: TGTGCCAGCAGCCCATATAGCAATAAGCCCCAGTATTTT.

This clonotype was seen at least ten times. The chain employs TRBV28 and TRBJ2-7; D remains ambiguous. V dropped 3 bases and J dropped 1 base, with 16 bases sitting between them. Germline V gives CDR1 MDHEN, CDR2 SYDVKM. The length of the CDR3 is 16 residues. The chain's CDR3 is CASSFGRTRWSYEQYF. The CDR3 nucleotides are TGTGCCAGCAGTTTTGGCAGGACGAGGTGGTCCTACGAGCAGTACTTC.

The sample holds many counts of this clonotype. The genes are TRBV3-1 and TRBJ2-3; D ambiguous. The V end lost 1 base, the J end lost 5 bases, and 1 base lay between the germline ends. Germline CDR1 reads LGHDT; CDR2 reads YNNKEL (reference sequence). This CDR3 has 11 amino acids. The CDR3 sequence is CASSQGDTQYF. CDR3 DNA: TGTGCCAGCAGCCAAGGAGATACGCAGTATTTT.

In this sample, this clonotype turned up many times. The chain links TRBV5-1 to TRBJ2-1; 9 bases line up with TRBD2. Per the germline V gene, CDR1 is SGHRS and CDR2 is YFSETQ. The CDR3 has 14 amino acids. Trimming took 4 bases from V and 4 from J; bases not matched to a gene: 3. The CDR3 spells CASSLSGGYNEQFF. In nucleotides, the CDR3 is TGCGCCAGCAGCCTGAGCGGGGGGTACAATGAGCAGTTCTTC. Supplemented by reference TRBV5-1 and TRBJ2-1, the full variable domain reads KAGVTQTPRYLIKTRGQQVTLSCSPISGHRSVSWYQQTPGQGLQFLFEYFSETQRNKGNFPGRFSGRQFSNSRSEMNVSTLELGDSALYLCASSLSGGYNEQFFGPGTRLTVL.

In this sample, this clonotype is medium-sized. The chain combines TRBV20-1 with TRBJ2-2, with 11 bases fitting TRBD1. The CDR3 extends over 15 amino acids. Losses at the gene ends were 6 bases for V and 4 bases for J; bases not matched to a gene: 7. The germline gives CDR1 DFQATT, CDR2 SNEGSKA (reference sequence). This CDR3 reads CSAEDRGRSTGELFF. In DNA form, the CDR3 reads TGCAGTGCCGAGGACAGGGGGCGAAGCACCGGGGAGCTGTTTTTT.

This clonotype occurred once. A read error may be the cause here, since a much bigger clone is one base away. This sequence joins TRBV6-5 and TRBJ2-4; no clear D. This CDR3 has 11 residues. Per germline, CDR1 MNHEY and CDR2 SVGAGI. CDR3 loop: CASIAKNIKYF. CDR3 nucleotide sequence: TGTGCCAGCATAGCCAAAAACATTAAGTACTTC.

This clonotype came up many times. The rearrangement joins TRBV7-9 to TRBJ1-1; 8 nucleotides line up with TRBD1. The CDR3 consists of 15 residues. CDR1 SEHNR and CDR2 FQNEAQ come from the germline V gene (reference sequence). The V gene end was trimmed by 4 bases and the J gene end by 0 bases; junction bases not matched to a gene: 4. CDR3 bases: TGTGCCAGCAGCTATGGACAGGGACTGAACACTGAAGCTTTCTTT. Its translation is CASSYGQGLNTEAFF.

There are many counts of this clonotype. V gene TRBV7-6 combines with J gene TRBJ1-4, with TRBD1 matching over 10 bases. The CDR3 is 15 amino acids. The V gene end was trimmed by 3 bases and the J gene end by 7 bases; junction bases not matched to a gene: 5. Germline CDR1 is SGHVS and CDR2 is FNYEAQ. CDR3 sequence reads: CASSFLGQGFEKLFF. The CDR3 DNA reads as TGTGCCAGCAGCTTTCTGGGACAGGGGTTTGAAAAACTGTTTTTT. Looking up the rest from reference TRBV7-6 and TRBJ1-4 gives the full variable domain: GAGVSQSPRYKVTKRGQDVALRCDPISGHVSLYWYRQALGQGPEFLTYFNYEAQQDKSGLPNDRFSAERPEGSISTLTIQRTEQRDSAMYRCASSFLGQGFEKLFFGSGTQLSVL.

The rearrangement joins TRBV7-9 to TRBJ2-4; 7 bases are shared with TRBD1. This CDR3 has 15 amino acids. Germline V CDR1 and CDR2: SEHNR, FQNEAQ (reference sequence). The V segment lost 5 bases and the J segment 10 bases; nucleotides outside the gene matches: 14. DNA for the CDR3: TGTGCCAGCAGCCCGAGGACAGGAGGAGAAGGGATTCAGTACTTC. It is translated as CASSPRTGGEGIQYF.

This clonotype was detected ten times or more. The rearrangement links TRBV5-5 to TRBJ2-1; 9 bases line up with TRBD2. Germline values: CDR1 SGHKS, CDR2 YYEKEE (reference sequence). The trim removed 1 base at V and 8 bases at J, leaving 13 bases unmatched. This CDR3 has 17 amino acids. In nucleotides, the CDR3 is TGTGCCAGCAGCTTGACCCAGGGGTCTAGCGGGATGTATGAGCAGTTCTTC. Amino acid sequence: CASSLTQGSSGMYEQFF.

This clonotype was seen many times. CDR3 nucleotide sequence: TGCGCCAGCAGCTTGGCGTGGGGGGGGCGCGACGAGCAGTACTTC. This sequence encodes CASSLAWGGRDEQYF. The chain recombines TRBV5-1 with TRBJ2-7, with D tentatively TRBD2 (7 bases). V lost 0 bases and J lost 5, with 15 bases in between. Germline V gene sequence: CDR1 SGHRS, CDR2 YFSETQ. The CDR3 extends over 15 amino acids.

This clonotype was counted ten times or more. CDR3 bases: TGCAGTGCAAACAGGGGTACAGATACGCAGTATTTT. Protein: CSANRGTDTQYF. The chain couples TRBV20-1 to TRBJ2-3; 7 bases map to TRBD1. With 6 bases clipped from V and 3 bases from J, the junction kept 3 bases outside the gene matches. Germline lookup yields CDR1 DFQATT and CDR2 SNEGSKA (reference sequence). The CDR3 is 12 residues long.

This clonotype was counted ten times or more. This chain uses TRBV20-1 with TRBJ1-4; D call uncertain. The CDR3 consists of 9 residues. The V end was cut by 4 bases, the J end by 6 bases, with 0 bases between. Germline loops: CDR1 DFQATT, CDR2 SNEGSKA (reference sequence). The chain's CDR3 is CSANEKLFF. In nucleotides, the CDR3 is TGCAGTGCTAATGAAAAACTGTTTTTT.

This clonotype was found once. This rearrangement joins TRBV6-6 to TRBJ1-2; no reliable D call. Looked up from germline, CDR1 is MNHNY and CDR2 is SVGAGI (reference sequence). The CDR3 spans 14 residues. The CDR3 DNA reads TGTGACAGTAGTTACTCGAAGGCCGCGGACGGCTACACCTTC. Its translation is CDSSYSKAADGYTF.

This clonotype was found many times. The J gene is TRBJ1-5, the V gene TRBV20-1; D not resolved. Germline loops: CDR1 DFQATT, CDR2 SNEGSKA (reference sequence). CDR3 length: 12 amino acids. Between the trimmed V and J ends, which lost 3 bases and 5 bases, there was a span of 8 bases. The CDR3 sequence: CSASTDYQPQHF. CDR3 in DNA: TGCAGTGCTAGTACCGATTATCAGCCCCAGCATTTT.

This clonotype was seen a handful of times. DNA of the CDR3: TGTGCCAGCAACCCAGGTGGGTTGTTGTTTGAGCAGTTCTTC. It yields the protein CASNPGGLLFEQFF. V is TRBV7-9 and J is TRBJ2-1; D unresolved. The V and J ends lost 7 bases and 9 bases respectively, with 19 bases between them. CDR3 length: 14 residues. Germline V gene lookup returns CDR1 SEHNR and CDR2 FQNEAQ (reference sequence). Full variable domain (missing parts from reference TRBV7-9 and TRBJ2-1): DTGVSQNPRHKITKRGQNVTFRCDPISEHNRLYWYRQTLGQGPEFLTYFQNEAQLEKSRLLSDRFSAERPKGSFSTLEIQRTEQGDSAMYLCASNPGGLLFEQFFGPGTRLTVL.